Following are 26 T cell receptor beta chains from one sample sequenced in a study of T-cell reconstitution after alpha-beta-depleted transplantation in children. Preparation of the TCRbeta library involved a method that used unique molecular identifiers. TCRdb redid the calling of the PCR reads with MiXCR, one entry per CDR3 protein. The data contain approximately 400,000 distinct CDR3 sequences, approximately 10% of them singletons. The sequencing used PBMCs from the stem cell graft donor, collected from the stem cell graft. These receptors were obtained from a human donor who donated a stem cell graft to a child with acute myeloid leukemia.

The chain links TRBV10-3 to TRBJ2-1, with 7 bases fitting TRBD1. The junction had 7 bases not matched to a gene; V was cut back by 6 bases and J by 5 bases. The CDR3 extends over 14 amino acids. Germline V CDR1 and CDR2: ENHRY, SYGVKD. The CDR3 DNA follows: TGTGCCATCAGGGGACAGCAGGAGGACAATGAGCAGTTCTTC. Amino acid sequence: CAIRGQQEDNEQFF.

This chain connects TRBV29-1 to TRBJ2-1, with TRBD2 as a possible D gene (6 bases). Germline loops: CDR1 SQVTM, CDR2 ANQGSEA. V lost 0 bases, J lost 15 bases, and 15 bases lay in between. The CDR3 covers 12 residues. In nucleotides, the CDR3 is TGCAGCGTTGAAGAGGGGCACGGGGGTCGGTTCTTC. Translating it yields CSVEEGHGGRFF.

The rearrangement links TRBV20-1 to TRBJ1-5; D unclear. Germline assignment: CDR1 DFQATT and CDR2 SNEGSKA (reference sequence). This CDR3 is 16 amino acids long. V was cut by 6 bases and J by 2 bases, with 20 bases left in between. The CDR3 loop reads CSARGSGRNGNQPQHF. The CDR3 coding sequence is TGCAGTGCCCGAGGGAGTGGCAGGAATGGCAATCAGCCCCAGCATTTT.

This clonotype has a handful of counts. The CDR3 bases are TGTGCCAGCAGCCCAGGGGGGTTCATCGGGGAGCTGTTTTTT. It specifies CASSPGGFIGELFF. The chain recombines TRBV7-2 with TRBJ2-2; possible D gene TRBD1, 7 bases. Germline CDR1 is SGHTA and CDR2 is FQGNSA. Trimming stripped 5 bases from V and 7 bases from J, with 14 bases between. The CDR3 is 14 amino acids.

This clonotype turned up a few times. The rearrangement joins TRBV10-2 to TRBJ2-1; 7 bases agree with TRBD2. The CDR3 has 16 amino acids. V was clipped by 1 base and J by 9 bases; unmatched bases: 12. Germline V lookup: CDR1 WSHSY, CDR2 SAAADI. The CDR3 here is CASSEYLAGLGVEQFF. The CDR3 DNA sequence: TGCGCCAGCAGTGAGTACTTAGCGGGTCTTGGCGTTGAGCAGTTCTTC.

Many counts were recorded for this clonotype. V is TRBV6-5 and J is TRBJ1-1; TRBD1 matches at 7 bases. V lost 10 bases and J lost 7; bases outside the gene matches: 15. Germline CDR1 is MNHEY and CDR2 is SVGAGI. The CDR3 sequence is 14 residues long. The CDR3 loop reads CATTNDRAGGEAFF. The CDR3 DNA is TGTGCCACTACGAACGACAGGGCCGGAGGTGAAGCTTTCTTT.

This clonotype was seen ten or more times. The chain couples TRBV11-1 to TRBJ2-1; D is unclear. CDR1 is SGHAT and CDR2 is FQDESV in the germline V gene (reference sequence). The CDR3 length is 13 residues. Trimming pared 7 bases from V and 7 bases from J, leaving 14 bases between. The CDR3 here is CASTPSGANEQFF. The CDR3, as DNA: TGTGCCAGCACCCCCTCCGGCGCGAATGAGCAGTTCTTC.

The chain combines TRBV6-1 with TRBJ2-2, with 9 bases lining up with TRBD2. The V segment lost 8 bases and the J segment 1 base; nucleotides outside the gene matches: 8. Germline V gene sequence: CDR1 MNHNS, CDR2 SASEGT. CDR3 length: 16 residues. This chain's CDR3 is CASRDAGGRNTGELFF. The CDR3 DNA is TGTGCCAGCCGGGATGCGGGGGGGCGGAACACCGGGGAGCTGTTTTTT.

This clonotype was seen many times. The chain couples TRBV5-1 to TRBJ1-2; no firm D call. Germline CDR1 and CDR2: SGHRS and YFSETQ. The CDR3 contains 13 residues. V dropped 0 bases and J dropped 8 bases, with 11 bases sitting between them. CDR3 nucleotide sequence: TGCGCCAGCAGCTTGGAGACGGGGAGAGGCTACACCTTC. This sequence encodes CASSLETGRGYTF.

This clonotype was seen a few times. The CDR3 spells CASSYASGKYNEQFF. In DNA form, the CDR3 reads TGTGCCAGCAGTTACGCTAGCGGGAAATATAATGAGCAGTTCTTC. V is TRBV6-5 and J is TRBJ2-1; TRBD2 matches at 9 bases. Germline CDR1 reads MNHEY; CDR2 reads SVGAGI. This CDR3 spans 15 amino acids. After removal of 2 bases from V and 7 bases from J, the junction contained 6 bases not matched to a gene.

The V and J genes are TRBV29-1 and TRBJ2-3; no definite D call. There are 14 residues in the CDR3. Germline CDR1 is SQVTM and CDR2 is ANQGSEA. V lost 3 bases to trimming and J lost 5 bases, with 15 bases between them. In nucleotides, the CDR3 is TGCAGCGTTGATACCACGAAAGCACGAGATACGCAGTATTTT. This translates into CSVDTTKARDTQYF.

This chain uses TRBV29-1 with TRBJ2-3; 12 nucleotides line up with TRBD2. From germline, CDR1 is SQVTM and CDR2 ANQGSEA. The J segment lost 2 bases and the V segment lost 7 bases, leaving 4 bases of the junction unmatched. There are 14 residues in the CDR3. CDR3 in amino acids: CSGGLAGATDTQYF. The CDR3 nucleotides read TGCAGCGGGGGACTAGCGGGTGCCACAGATACGCAGTATTTT.

This chain uses TRBV10-3 with TRBJ2-1, with D hard to call. V lost 5 bases and J 0 bases, leaving 14 bases between the germline ends. There are 16 residues in the CDR3. CDR1 ENHRY and CDR2 SYGVKD come from the germline V gene. CDR3 sequence reads: CAISQKGPRSYNEQFF. The CDR3 nucleotides read TGTGCCATCAGTCAAAAAGGACCACGCTCCTACAATGAGCAGTTCTTC.

Only a few counts were recorded for this clonotype. V and J are TRBV29-1 and TRBJ2-1, with 10 bases identical to TRBD1. V lost 0 bases, J lost 8 bases, and 4 bases stayed unmatched. The CDR3 is 14 amino acids. In germline, CDR1 is SQVTM, CDR2 ANQGSEA. CDR3 region: CSVEDRTGGDEQFF. CDR3 coding DNA: TGCAGCGTTGAAGATCGGACAGGGGGGGATGAGCAGTTCTTC.

A few counts support this clonotype. The chain links TRBV2 to TRBJ2-1; D gene uncertain. From germline, CDR1 is SNHLY and CDR2 FYNNEI. The CDR3 is 13 amino acids. The V and J ends lost 1 base and 3 bases respectively, with 4 bases between them. As DNA, the CDR3 is TGTGCCAGCAGTGAAGACGTCTACAATGAGCAGTTCTTC. Translation: CASSEDVYNEQFF.

This clonotype came up many times. The chain links TRBV28 to TRBJ2-7, with D maybe TRBD2 (6 bases). CDR3 size: 17 residues. Germline V gene sequence: CDR1 MDHEN, CDR2 SYDVKM. The germline V and J ends were trimmed by 6 bases and 3 bases, with 24 bases remaining between them. The CDR3 is CASRPRDGGSKYYEQYF. CDR3 nucleotides: TGTGCCAGCAGACCCCGGGACGGGGGTTCGAAGTACTACGAGCAGTACTTC.

This chain links TRBV29-1 with TRBJ2-7; TRBD2 agrees at 10 bases. The CDR3 totals 15 residues. J lost 4 bases, V lost 7 bases, and 13 bases had no gene match. From germline, CDR1 is SQVTM and CDR2 ANQGSEA. CDR3 sequence: CSGQQNSGRTYEQYF. CDR3 sequence (DNA): TGCAGCGGCCAACAGAATAGCGGGAGGACATACGAGCAGTACTTC.

This clonotype turned up a few times. The genes are TRBV6-5 and TRBJ1-2; a possible D gene is TRBD1 (6 bases). The length of the CDR3 is 13 residues. Germline lookup yields CDR1 MNHEY and CDR2 SVGAGI. V was trimmed by 8 bases and J by 8 bases, leaving 18 bases between them. The CDR3 reads CASGPRGPAGYTF. In DNA form, the CDR3 reads TGTGCCAGCGGTCCCAGGGGCCCCGCCGGCTACACCTTC.

This chain connects TRBV5-1 to TRBJ1-2; 11 positions agree with TRBD1. This CDR3 region has 14 residues. J gave up 8 bases and V 2 bases, and 5 bases lay outside the gene matches. Germline CDR1 SGHRS, CDR2 YFSETQ. The CDR3 region is CASSLPGQGEGYTF. In DNA form, the CDR3 reads TGCGCCAGCAGCTTACCGGGACAGGGGGAAGGCTACACCTTC. The full variable domain, its missing parts supplied by reference TRBV5-1 and TRBJ1-2, is KAGVTQTPRYLIKTRGQQVTLSCSPISGHRSVSWYQQTPGQGLQFLFEYFSETQRNKGNFPGRFSGRQFSNSRSEMNVSTLELGDSALYLCASSLPGQGEGYTFGSGTRLTVV.

In this sample, this clonotype turned up a few times. V is TRBV6-1 and J is TRBJ1-6, with a tentative D call TRBD1 (5 bases). The CDR3 is 14 residues long. The V and J ends lost 7 bases and 5 bases respectively, with 12 bases between them. The germline V gene encodes CDR1 MNHNS and CDR2 SASEGT. CDR3 nucleotides: TGTGCCAGCAAGGGGCCAGCAGATAATTCACCCCTCCACTTT. This encodes CASKGPADNSPLHF.

This clonotype was found many times. The gene calls are TRBV4-2 and TRBJ2-2; D remains ambiguous. Trimming shortened V by 0 bases and J by 2 bases, and 4 bases separated the two germline ends. Looked up from germline, CDR1 is LGHNA and CDR2 is YNFKEQ. This CDR3 has 14 amino acids. The CDR3 DNA sequence: TGTGCCAGCAGCCAAGACGGTAACACCGGGGAGCTGTTTTTT. It is translated as CASSQDGNTGELFF.

This clonotype was observed at least ten times. The gene calls are TRBV7-2 and TRBJ2-1; the D is unclear. CDR1 is SGHTA and CDR2 is FQGNSA in the germline V gene. The V end lost 4 bases, the J end lost 1 base, and 17 bases lay between the germline ends. The CDR3 contains 17 residues. The CDR3 region is CASSSVVGRVSYNEQFF. The CDR3 nucleotides are TGTGCCAGCAGCTCAGTCGTGGGTCGGGTTTCCTACAATGAGCAGTTCTTC.

The J gene is TRBJ2-7, the V gene TRBV29-1; 10 bases agree with TRBD1. The V segment lost 7 bases and the J segment 5 bases; nucleotides outside the gene matches: 5. Germline CDR1 reads SQVTM; CDR2 reads ANQGSEA. The CDR3 runs to 12 residues. CDR3 nucleotide sequence: TGCAGCGCCTGGGACAGGGGCGACGAGCAGTACTTC. As protein: CSAWDRGDEQYF.

There are a few counts of this clonotype. This chain links TRBV3-1 with TRBJ2-1, with 7 bases fitting TRBD2. This CDR3 comprises 14 residues. Germline CDR1 LGHDT, CDR2 YNNKEL (reference sequence). Trimming took 0 bases from V and 8 from J; bases not matched to a gene: 4. This CDR3 is CASSQDGSGDEQFF. As DNA, the CDR3 is TGTGCCAGCAGCCAAGACGGGAGCGGGGATGAGCAGTTCTTC.

This clonotype was counted many times. The CDR3 loop is CSVPKFLADKSSYNEQFF. CDR3 bases: TGCAGCGTCCCTAAATTTTTAGCGGACAAAAGCTCCTACAATGAGCAGTTCTTC. The chain joins TRBV29-1 to TRBJ2-1, with D possibly matching TRBD2 (6 bases). Germline CDR1 reads SQVTM; CDR2 reads ANQGSEA. V lost 6 bases to trimming and J lost 0 bases, with 24 bases between them. This CDR3 is built from 18 residues.

This clonotype turned up a few times. The chain employs TRBV4-2 and TRBJ2-7; D not certain. The CDR3 contains 17 residues. V was trimmed by 0 bases and J by 5 bases, leaving 20 bases between them. CDR1 is LGHNA and CDR2 is YNFKEQ in the germline V gene. CDR3 loop: CASSQDVHSLDENEQYF. The DNA of the CDR3 is TGTGCCAGCAGCCAAGATGTGCACTCCCTGGATGAGAACGAGCAGTACTTC.